Sequencing of this T cell receptor beta chain was carried out in a study of identifying expanded T cells in peripheral blood. In this sample, this clone turned up once. Deletions cut 2 bases from V and 1 base from J, with 14 bases between. CDR3 length: 17 amino acids. CDR1 is LGHNA, CDR2 YNFKEQ, per germline. The method was immunoSEQ multiplex PCR; TCRdb's version includes in-frame clones alone and lacks a portion of them. The profile shows about 58,000 clones, roughly nine tenths of them singletons. The J gene is TRBJ2-2, the V gene TRBV4-2, with no clear D. Source material: blood. This receptor was taken from a person between 18 and 75 years old in good health. CDR3 residues: CASSQRVLLQNTGELFF. DNA for the CDR3: TGTGCCAGCAGCCAAAGAGTCCTTCTACAGAACACCGGGGAGCTGTTTTTT.